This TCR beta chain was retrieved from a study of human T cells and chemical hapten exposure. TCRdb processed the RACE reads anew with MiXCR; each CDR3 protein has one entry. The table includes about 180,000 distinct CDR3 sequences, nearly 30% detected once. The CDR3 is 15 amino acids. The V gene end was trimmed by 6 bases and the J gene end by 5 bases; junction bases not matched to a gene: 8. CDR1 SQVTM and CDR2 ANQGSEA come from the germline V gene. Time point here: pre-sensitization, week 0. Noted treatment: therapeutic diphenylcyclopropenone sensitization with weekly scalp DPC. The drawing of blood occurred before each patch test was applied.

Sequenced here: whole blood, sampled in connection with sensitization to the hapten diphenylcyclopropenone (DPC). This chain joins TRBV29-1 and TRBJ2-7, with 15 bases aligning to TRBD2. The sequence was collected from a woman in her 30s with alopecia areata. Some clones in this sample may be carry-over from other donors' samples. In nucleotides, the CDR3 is TGCAGCGTCTCCAGGACTAGCGGGAGGGATGACGAGCAGTACTTC. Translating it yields CSVSRTSGRDDEQYF.